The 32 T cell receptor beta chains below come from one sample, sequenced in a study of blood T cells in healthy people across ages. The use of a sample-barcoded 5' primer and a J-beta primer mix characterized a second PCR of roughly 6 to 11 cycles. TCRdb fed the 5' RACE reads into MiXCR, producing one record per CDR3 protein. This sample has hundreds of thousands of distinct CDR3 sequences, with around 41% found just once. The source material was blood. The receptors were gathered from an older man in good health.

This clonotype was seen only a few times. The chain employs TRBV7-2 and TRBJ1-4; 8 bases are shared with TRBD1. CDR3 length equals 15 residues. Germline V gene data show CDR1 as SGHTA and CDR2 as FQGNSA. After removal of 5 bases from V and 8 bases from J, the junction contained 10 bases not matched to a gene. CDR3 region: CASSRTGPIKEKLFF. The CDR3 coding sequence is TGTGCCAGCAGCCGGACAGGGCCCATAAAGGAAAAACTGTTTTTT. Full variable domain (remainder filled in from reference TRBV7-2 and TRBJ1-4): GAGVSQSPSNKVTEKGKDVELRCDPISGHTALYWYRQSLGQGLEFLIYFQGNSAPDKSGLPSDRFSAERTGGSVSTLTIQRTQQEDSAVYLCASSRTGPIKEKLFFGSGTQLSVL.

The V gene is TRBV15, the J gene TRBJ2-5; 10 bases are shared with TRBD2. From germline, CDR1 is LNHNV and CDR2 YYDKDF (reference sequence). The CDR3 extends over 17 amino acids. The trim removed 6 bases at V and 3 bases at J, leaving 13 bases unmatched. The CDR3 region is CATRRERGLATKETQYF. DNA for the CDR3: TGTGCCACCAGGCGAGAAAGGGGACTAGCGACAAAAGAGACCCAGTACTTC.

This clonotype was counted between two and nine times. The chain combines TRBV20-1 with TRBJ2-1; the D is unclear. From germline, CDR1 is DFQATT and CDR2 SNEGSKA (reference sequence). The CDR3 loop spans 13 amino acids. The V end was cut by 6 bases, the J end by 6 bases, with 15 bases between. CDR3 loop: CSAPRPSGNEQFF. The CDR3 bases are TGCAGTGCGCCCAGGCCTAGTGGCAATGAGCAGTTCTTC.

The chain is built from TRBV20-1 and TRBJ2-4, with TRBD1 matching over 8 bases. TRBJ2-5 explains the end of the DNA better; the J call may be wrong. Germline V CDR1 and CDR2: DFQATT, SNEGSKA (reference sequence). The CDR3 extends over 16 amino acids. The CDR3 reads CSASSPDRAVIETQYF. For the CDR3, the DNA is TGCAGTGCTAGCTCCCCGGACAGGGCAGTAATAGAGACCCAGTACTTC.

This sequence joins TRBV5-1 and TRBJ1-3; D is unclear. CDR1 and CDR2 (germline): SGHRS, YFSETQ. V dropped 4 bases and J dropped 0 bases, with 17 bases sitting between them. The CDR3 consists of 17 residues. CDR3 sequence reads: CASSPGGEGISGNTIYF. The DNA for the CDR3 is TGCGCCAGCAGCCCCGGTGGGGAAGGGATCTCTGGAAACACCATATATTTT. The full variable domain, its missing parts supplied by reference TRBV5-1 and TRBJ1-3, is KAGVTQTPRYLIKTRGQQVTLSCSPISGHRSVSWYQQTPGQGLQFLFEYFSETQRNKGNFPGRFSGRQFSNSRSEMNVSTLELGDSALYLCASSPGGEGISGNTIYFGEGSWLTVV.

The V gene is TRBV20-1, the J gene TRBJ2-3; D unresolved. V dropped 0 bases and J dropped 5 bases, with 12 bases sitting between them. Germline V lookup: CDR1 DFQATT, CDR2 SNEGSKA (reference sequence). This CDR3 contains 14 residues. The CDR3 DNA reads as TGCAGTGCTAGAGATATTAATTGGGGAGATACGCAGTATTTT. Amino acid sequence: CSARDINWGDTQYF.

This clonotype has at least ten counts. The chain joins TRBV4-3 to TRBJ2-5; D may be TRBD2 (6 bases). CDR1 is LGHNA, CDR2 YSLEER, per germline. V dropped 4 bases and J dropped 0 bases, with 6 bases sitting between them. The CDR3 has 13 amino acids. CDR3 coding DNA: TGCGCCAGCAGCCGGGACTACCAAGAGACCCAGTACTTC. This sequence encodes CASSRDYQETQYF.

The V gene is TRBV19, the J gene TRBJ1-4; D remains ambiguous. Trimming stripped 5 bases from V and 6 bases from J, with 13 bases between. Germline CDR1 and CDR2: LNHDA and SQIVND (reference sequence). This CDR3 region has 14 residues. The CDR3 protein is CASSHPVADEKLFF. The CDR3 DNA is TGTGCCAGTAGTCACCCAGTAGCTGATGAAAAACTGTTTTTT. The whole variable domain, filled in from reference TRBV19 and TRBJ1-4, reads DGGITQSPKYLFRKEGQNVTLSCEQNLNHDAMYWYRQDPGQGLRLIYYSQIVNDFQKGDIAEGYSVSREKKESFPLTVTSAQKNPTAFYLCASSHPVADEKLFFGSGTQLSVL.

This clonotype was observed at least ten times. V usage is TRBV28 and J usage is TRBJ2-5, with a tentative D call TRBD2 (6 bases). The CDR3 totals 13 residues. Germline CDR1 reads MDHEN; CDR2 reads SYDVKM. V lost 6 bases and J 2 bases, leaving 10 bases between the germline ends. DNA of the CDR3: TGTGCCAGCAGATACGGGGGACAAGAGACCCAGTACTTC. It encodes CASRYGGQETQYF.

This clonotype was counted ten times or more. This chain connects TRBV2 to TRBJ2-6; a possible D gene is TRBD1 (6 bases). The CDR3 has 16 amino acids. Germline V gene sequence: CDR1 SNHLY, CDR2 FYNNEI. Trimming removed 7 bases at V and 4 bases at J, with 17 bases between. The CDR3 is CASTPRGMNGANVLTF. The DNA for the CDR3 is TGTGCCAGCACGCCCAGGGGTATGAACGGGGCCAACGTCCTGACTTTC.

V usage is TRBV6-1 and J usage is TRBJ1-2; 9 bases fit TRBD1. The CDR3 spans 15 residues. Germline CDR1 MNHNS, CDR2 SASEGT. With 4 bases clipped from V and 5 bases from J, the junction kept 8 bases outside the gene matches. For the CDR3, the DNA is TGTGCCAGCAGTGTCCCGGACAGGGGAAATTATGGCTACACCTTC. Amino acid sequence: CASSVPDRGNYGYTF.

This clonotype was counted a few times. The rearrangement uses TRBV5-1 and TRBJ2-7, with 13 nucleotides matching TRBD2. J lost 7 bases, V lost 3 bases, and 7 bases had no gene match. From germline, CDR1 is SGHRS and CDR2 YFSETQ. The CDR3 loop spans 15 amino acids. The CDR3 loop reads CASSSGLAGVLEQYF. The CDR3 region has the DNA TGCGCCAGCAGCTCCGGACTAGCGGGAGTACTTGAGCAGTACTTC.

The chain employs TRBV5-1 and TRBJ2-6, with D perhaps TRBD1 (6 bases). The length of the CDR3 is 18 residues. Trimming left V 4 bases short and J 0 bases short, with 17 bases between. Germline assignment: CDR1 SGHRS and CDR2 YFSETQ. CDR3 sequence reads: CASSVGQNSLSGANVLTF. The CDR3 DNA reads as TGCGCCAGCAGCGTAGGACAGAATTCCCTCTCTGGGGCCAACGTCCTGACTTTC.

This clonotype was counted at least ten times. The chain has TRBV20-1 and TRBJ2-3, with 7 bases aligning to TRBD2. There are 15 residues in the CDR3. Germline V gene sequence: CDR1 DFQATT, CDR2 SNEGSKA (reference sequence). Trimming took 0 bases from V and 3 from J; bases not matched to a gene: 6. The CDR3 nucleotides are TGCAGTGCTAGAGATGGGCGGGAGAGAACAGATACGCAGTATTTT. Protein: CSARDGRERTDTQYF.

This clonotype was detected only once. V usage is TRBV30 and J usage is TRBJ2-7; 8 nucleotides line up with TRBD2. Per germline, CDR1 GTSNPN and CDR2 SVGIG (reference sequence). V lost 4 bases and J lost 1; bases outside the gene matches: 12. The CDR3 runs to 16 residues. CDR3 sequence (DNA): TGTGCCTGGATCCCCCCGAGGCTAGCGGGTTCCTACGAGCAGTACTTC. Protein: CAWIPPRLAGSYEQYF.

As DNA, the CDR3 is TGTGCCAGTCCCCGTCCCGGACCCACGAACACCGGGGAGCTGTTTTTT. This encodes CASPRPGPTNTGELFF. The rearrangement joins TRBV7-2 to TRBJ2-2; no clear D. This CDR3 has 16 amino acids. V was cut by 9 bases and J by 0 bases, with 17 bases left in between. Per the germline V gene, CDR1 is SGHTA and CDR2 is FQGNSA.

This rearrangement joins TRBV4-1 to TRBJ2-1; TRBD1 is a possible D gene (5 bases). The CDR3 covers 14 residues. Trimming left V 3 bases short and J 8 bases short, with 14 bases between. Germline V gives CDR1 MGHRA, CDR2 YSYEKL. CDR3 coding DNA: TGCGCCAGCAGCCATACCAGACAGCCCCATGAGCAGTTCTTC. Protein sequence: CASSHTRQPHEQFF.

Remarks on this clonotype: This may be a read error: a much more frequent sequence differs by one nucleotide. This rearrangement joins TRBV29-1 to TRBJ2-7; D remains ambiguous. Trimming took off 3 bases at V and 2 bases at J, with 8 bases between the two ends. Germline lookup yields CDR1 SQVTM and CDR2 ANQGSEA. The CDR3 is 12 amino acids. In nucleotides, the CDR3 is TGCAGCGTTGAGGCACCAGCCTACGAGCAGTACTTC. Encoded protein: CSVEAPAYEQYF.

In DNA, the CDR3 is TGTGCCGCCACCACTGGGCGGACAGATACGCAGTATTTT. This codes for CAATTGRTDTQYF. This chain joins TRBV7-2 and TRBJ2-3, with D hard to call. Germline V gene sequence: CDR1 SGHTA, CDR2 FQGNSA. Trimming cost V 11 bases and J 3 bases, with 15 bases left between them. The CDR3 is made up of 13 amino acids. The full variable domain, with the rest looked up from reference TRBV7-2 and TRBJ2-3, is GAGVSQSPSNKVTEKGKDVELRCDPISGHTALYWYRQSLGQGLEFLIYFQGNSAPDKSGLPSDRFSAERTGGSVSTLTIQRTQQEDSAVYLCAATTGRTDTQYFGPGTRLTVL.

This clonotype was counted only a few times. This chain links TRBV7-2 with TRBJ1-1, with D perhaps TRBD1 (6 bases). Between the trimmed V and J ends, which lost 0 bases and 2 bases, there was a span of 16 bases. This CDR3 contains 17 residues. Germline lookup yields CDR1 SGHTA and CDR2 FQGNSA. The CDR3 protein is CASSLAAQGRGNTEAFF. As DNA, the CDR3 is TGTGCCAGCAGCTTAGCGGCACAGGGTCGGGGAAACACTGAAGCTTTCTTT.

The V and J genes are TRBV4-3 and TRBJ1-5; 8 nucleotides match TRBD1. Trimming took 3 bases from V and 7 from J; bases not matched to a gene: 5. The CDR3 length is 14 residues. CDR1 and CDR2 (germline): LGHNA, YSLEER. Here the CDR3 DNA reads TGCGCCAGCAGCCAGCAGGACAGGGACCAGCCCCAGCATTTT. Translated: CASSQQDRDQPQHF.

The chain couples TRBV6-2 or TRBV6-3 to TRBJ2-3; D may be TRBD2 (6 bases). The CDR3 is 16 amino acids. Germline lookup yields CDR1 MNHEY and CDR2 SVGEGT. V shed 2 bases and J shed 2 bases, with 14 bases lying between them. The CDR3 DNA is TGTGCCAGCAGTTACCCCTCTGGGGGGATCACAGATACGCAGTATTTT. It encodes CASSYPSGGITDTQYF.

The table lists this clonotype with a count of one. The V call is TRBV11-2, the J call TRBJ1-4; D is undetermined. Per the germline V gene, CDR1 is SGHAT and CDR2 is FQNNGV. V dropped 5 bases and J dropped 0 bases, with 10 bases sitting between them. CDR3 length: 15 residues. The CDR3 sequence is CASSVGPSTNEKLFF. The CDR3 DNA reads TGTGCCAGCAGCGTCGGGCCGTCAACTAATGAAAAACTGTTTTTT.

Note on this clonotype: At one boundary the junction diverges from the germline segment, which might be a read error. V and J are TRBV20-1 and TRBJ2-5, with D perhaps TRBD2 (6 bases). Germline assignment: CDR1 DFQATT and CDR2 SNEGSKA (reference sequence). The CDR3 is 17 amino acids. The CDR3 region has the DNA TGCAATGCTAGAGTCTCCCCCACGGGACTCCAAGGAGAGACCCAGTACTTC. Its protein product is CNARVSPTGLQGETQYF.

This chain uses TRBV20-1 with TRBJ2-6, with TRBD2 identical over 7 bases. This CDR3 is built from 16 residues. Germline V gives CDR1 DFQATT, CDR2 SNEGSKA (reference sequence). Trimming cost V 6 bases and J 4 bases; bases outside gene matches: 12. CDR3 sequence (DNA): TGCAGTGCCGTTACTAGGCGGGAGACGGGGGCCAACGTCCTGACTTTC. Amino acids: CSAVTRRETGANVLTF.

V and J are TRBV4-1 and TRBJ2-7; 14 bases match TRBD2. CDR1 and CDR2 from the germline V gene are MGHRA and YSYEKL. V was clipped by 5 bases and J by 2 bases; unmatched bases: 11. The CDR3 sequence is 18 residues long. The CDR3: CASSLGLAGDIFAYEQYF. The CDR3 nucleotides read TGCGCCAGCAGCTTGGGACTAGCGGGAGACATTTTTGCCTACGAGCAGTACTTC.

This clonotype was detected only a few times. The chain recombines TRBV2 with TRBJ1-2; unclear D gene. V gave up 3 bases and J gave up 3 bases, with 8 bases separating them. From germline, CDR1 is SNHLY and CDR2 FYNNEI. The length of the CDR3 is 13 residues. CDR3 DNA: TGTGCCAGCAGTGAGGGCCAGTACTATGGCTACACCTTC. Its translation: CASSEGQYYGYTF. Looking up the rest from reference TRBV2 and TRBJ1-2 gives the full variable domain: EPEVTQTPSHQVTQMGQEVILRCVPISNHLYFYWYRQILGQKVEFLVSFYNNEISEKSEIFDDQFSVERPDGSNFTLKIRSTKLEDSAMYFCASSEGQYYGYTFGSGTRLTVV.

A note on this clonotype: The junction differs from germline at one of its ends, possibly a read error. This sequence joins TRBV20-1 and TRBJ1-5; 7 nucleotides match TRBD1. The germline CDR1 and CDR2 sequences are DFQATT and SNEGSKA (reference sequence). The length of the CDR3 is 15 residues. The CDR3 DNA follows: TGTAGTGCTGGGGGGTCAGGACAGGCCAATCAGCCCCAGCATTTT. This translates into CSAGGSGQANQPQHF.

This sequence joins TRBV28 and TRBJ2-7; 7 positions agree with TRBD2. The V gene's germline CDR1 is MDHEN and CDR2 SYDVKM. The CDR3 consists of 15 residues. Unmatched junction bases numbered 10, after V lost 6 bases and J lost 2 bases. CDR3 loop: CASSPSGTTPYEQYF. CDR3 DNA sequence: TGTGCCAGCAGCCCTAGCGGAACGACCCCCTACGAGCAGTACTTC.

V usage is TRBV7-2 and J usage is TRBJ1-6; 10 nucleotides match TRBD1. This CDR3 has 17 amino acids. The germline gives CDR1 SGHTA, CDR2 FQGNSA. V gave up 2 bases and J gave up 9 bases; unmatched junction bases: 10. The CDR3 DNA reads TGTGCCAGCAGCTTATCCTTCACCGGGACAGGGGCTTCACCCCTCCACTTT. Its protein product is CASSLSFTGTGASPLHF.

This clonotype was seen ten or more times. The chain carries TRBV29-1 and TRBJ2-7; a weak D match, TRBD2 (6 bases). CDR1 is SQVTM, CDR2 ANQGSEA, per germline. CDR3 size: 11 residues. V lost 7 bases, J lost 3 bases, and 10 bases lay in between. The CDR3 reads CSGGDHYEQYF. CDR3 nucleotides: TGCAGCGGGGGGGATCACTACGAGCAGTACTTC.

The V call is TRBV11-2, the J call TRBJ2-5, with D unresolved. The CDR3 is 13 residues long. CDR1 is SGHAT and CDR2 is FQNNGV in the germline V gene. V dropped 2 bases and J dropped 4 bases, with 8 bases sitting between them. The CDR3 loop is CASSLRPGETQYF. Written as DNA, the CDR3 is TGTGCCAGCAGCTTAAGGCCTGGAGAGACCCAGTACTTC.